A selection of T cell receptor beta chains follows, all from one sample in a study of cytomegalovirus exposure and HLA in healthy donors. Assay used: immunoSEQ multiplex PCR; TCRdb lists only in-frame clones, some missing. Here the sample spans around 170,000 clones, 76% being singletons. Sequenced material: PBMCs. All receptors derive from a woman in her twenties or thirties in good health and CMV-seropositive. Both conserved end residues are part of each CDR3. A D gene is named only where the DNA matches it firmly. For some rows the clone size is stated as once, few or many, or as a class when expanded; others skip it.

clone_size,j_call,v_call,d_call,cdr3_aa,cdr3_nt
-,TRBJ2-5,TRBV2,-,CASSQVRAEETQYF,TGTGCCAGCAGCCAAGTCAGGGCCGAAGAGACCCAGTACTTC
-,TRBJ2-4,TRBV6-5,-,CASSYSQGLAKNIQYF,TGTGCCAGCAGTTACTCTCAGGGCCTAGCCAAAAACATTCAGTACTTC
-,TRBJ2-7,TRBV4-3,-,CASSQAGTNTYEQYF,TGCGCCAGCAGCCAAGCAGGGACAAATACCTACGAGCAGTACTTC
-,TRBJ1-1,TRBV15,TRBD1,CATSSFLGQGGSMNTEAFF,TGTGCCACCAGCAGCTTTTTAGGACAGGGAGGTTCGATGAACACTGAAGCTTTCTTT
-,TRBJ1-2,TRBV29-1,TRBD1,CSVEYRGPYGYTF,TGCAGCGTTGAATACAGGGGCCCCTATGGCTACACCTTC
-,TRBJ2-7,TRBV4-1,TRBD2,CASSQVTTGGRYYEQYF,TGCGCCAGCAGCCAAGTCACCACGGGGGGTAGATATTACGAGCAGTACTTC
-,TRBJ2-2,TRBV27,-,CASSFTGTGELFF,TGTGCCAGCAGTTTTACGGGAACCGGGGAGCTGTTTTTT
few,TRBJ2-7,TRBV11-2,-,CASSLGEAQGKYF,TGTGCCAGCAGCTTAGGGGAGGCCCAGGGAAAGTACTTC
-,TRBJ2-7,TRBV11-2,-,CASSANRFGSSYEQYF,TGTGCCAGCAGCGCCAACAGGTTCGGGAGCTCCTACGAGCAGTACTTC
-,TRBJ2-5,TRBV5-4,TRBD2,CASSFSSGIQETQYF,TGTGCCAGCAGCTTCTCTAGCGGTATCCAAGAGACCCAGTACTTC
-,TRBJ2-7,TRBV6-1,TRBD2,CASSAIAGGPSEQYF,TGTGCCAGCAGTGCCATAGCGGGGGGCCCCTCCGAGCAGTACTTC
-,TRBJ2-2,TRBV28,TRBD2,CASSAPGLAENTGELFF,TGTGCCAGCAGTGCTCCGGGACTAGCGGAGAACACCGGGGAGCTGTTTTTT
once,TRBJ1-5,TRBV2,TRBD1,CASSEVLPGTGNNQPQHF,TGTGCCAGCAGTGAAGTGCTCCCGGGGACAGGGAACAATCAGCCCCAGCATTTT
-,TRBJ2-2,TRBV29-1,-,CSVETGGWTGELFF,TGCAGCGTTGAAACGGGGGGCTGGACCGGGGAGCTGTTTTTT
-,TRBJ2-2,TRBV2,TRBD1,CASSGQGFGTGELFF,TGTGCCAGCAGTGGACAGGGGTTCGGGACCGGGGAGCTGTTTTTT
few,TRBJ2-4,TRBV6-7,TRBD2,CASSYSLQLAGAKNIQYF,TGTGCCAGCAGTTACTCACTTCAGCTAGCGGGGGCCAAAAACATTCAGTACTTC
-,TRBJ1-4,TRBV19,-,CASKGGATNEKLFF,TGTGCCAGTAAAGGGGGAGCAACTAATGAAAAACTGTTTTTT
-,TRBJ2-7,TRBV7-2,TRBD1,CASNPSTGASYEQYF,TGTGCCAGCAACCCCTCCACAGGGGCATCCTACGAGCAGTACTTC
once,TRBJ1-6,TRBV6-5,TRBD1,CASSLDRGITALHF,TGTGCCAGCAGTCTTGACAGGGGTATTACGGCCCTCCACTTT
-,TRBJ2-1,TRBV4-1,TRBD1,CASSPGQGARNEQFF,TGCGCCAGCAGCCCGGGACAGGGGGCGAGAAATGAGCAGTTCTTC
-,TRBJ1-2,TRBV4-2,TRBD1,CASSQGGQGWNYGYTF,TGTGCCAGCAGCCAAGGAGGACAGGGCTGGAACTATGGCTACACCTTC
-,TRBJ2-1,TRBV7-2,TRBD2,CASSHRPGTSGGAYNEQFF,TGTGCCAGCAGCCATAGACCGGGGACTAGCGGGGGGGCCTACAATGAGCAGTTCTTC
-,TRBJ2-3,TRBV5-4,TRBD2,CASSRGLAGLSDTQYF,TGTGCCAGCAGCCGGGGACTAGCGGGGTTGTCAGATACGCAGTATTTT
few,TRBJ2-4,TRBV23-1,-,CASSPLLQYF,TGCGCCAGCAGTCCCCTCCTGCAGTACTTC
-,TRBJ2-6,TRBV6-1,TRBD2,CASKGGLGANVLTF,TGTGCCAGCAAGGGAGGGCTCGGGGCCAACGTCCTGACTTTC
-,TRBJ1-5,TRBV16,-,CASSQSFQEAQPQHF,TGTGCCAGCAGCCAATCTTTCCAGGAAGCCCAGCCCCAGCATTTT
-,TRBJ2-3,TRBV27,TRBD2,CASSLSWSGVTDTQYF,TGTGCCAGCAGTTTATCGTGGAGCGGGGTTACAGATACGCAGTATTTT
-,TRBJ2-3,TRBV15,-,CATSRRGSEPDTQYF,TGTGCCACCAGCAGAAGGGGTTCGGAGCCAGATACGCAGTATTTT
-,TRBJ2-3,TRBV4-2,TRBD2,CASSQGESGGGTDTQYF,TGTGCCAGCAGCCAAGGGGAGAGCGGGGGGGGGACAGATACGCAGTATTTT
-,TRBJ2-7,TRBV5-1,TRBD2,CASSSRGGDGEQYF,TGCGCCAGCAGCTCCCGGGGGGGGGACGGCGAGCAGTACTTC
-,TRBJ1-1,TRBV2,TRBD1,CASSAGDRGRSTEAFF,TGTGCCAGCAGCGCGGGGGACAGGGGGAGATCGACTGAAGCTTTCTTT
-,TRBJ1-2,TRBV4-1,-,CASSQDLGGSGYTF,TGCGCCAGCAGCCAAGATCTGGGGGGAAGTGGCTACACCTTC
once,TRBJ1-2,TRBV6-6,-,CASSYLPRADGYTF,TGTGCCAGCAGTTACCTACCCAGGGCGGATGGCTACACCTTC
-,TRBJ2-7,TRBV11-2,-,CASSPFVRARGFEQYF,-
-,TRBJ2-1,TRBV7-2,TRBD1,CASSHVDRERFF,TGTGCCAGCAGCCACGTCGACAGGGAGCGGTTCTTC
-,TRBJ2-5,TRBV5-1,TRBD2,CASSKTLAGGSTAETQYF,TGCGCCAGCAGCAAGACCCTAGCGGGGGGTTCCACCGCGGAGACCCAGTACTTC
-,TRBJ1-2,TRBV19,TRBD1,CASNRGLGGYTF,TGTGCCAGTAACAGGGGGCTAGGTGGCTACACCTTC
once,TRBJ2-5,TRBV6-1,-,CASSGGPETQYF,TGTGCCAGCAGTGGAGGTCCGGAGACCCAGTACTTC
few,TRBJ1-5,TRBV19,-,CATRASPGQPQHF,TGTGCCACCCGGGCCAGCCCGGGGCAGCCCCAGCATTTT
-,TRBJ2-1,TRBV18,TRBD1,CASSERDRAHEQFF,TGTGCCAGCTCAGAACGCGACAGGGCACATGAGCAGTTCTTC
-,TRBJ1-6,TRBV7-8,TRBD1,CASSSMDRSYSPLHF,TGTGCCAGCAGCTCAATGGACAGGTCGTATTCACCCCTCCACTTT
-,TRBJ2-7,TRBV27,TRBD2,CASSSTGGGVYEQYF,TGTGCCAGCAGTTCAACGGGCGGGGGGGTCTACGAGCAGTACTTC
-,TRBJ2-6,TRBV9,-,CASSVKSSGANVLTF,TGTGCCAGCAGCGTTAAGAGCTCTGGGGCCAACGTCCTGACTTTC
-,TRBJ1-2,TRBV6-1,-,CASTKGGDYGYTF,TGTGCCAGCACCAAAGGGGGGGACTATGGCTACACCTTC
-,TRBJ2-1,TRBV5-4,TRBD2,CASSPRLAGYNEQFF,TGTGCCAGCAGCCCGCGACTAGCGGGCTACAATGAGCAGTTCTTC
-,TRBJ1-1,TRBV7-9,TRBD1,CASSLTQDRGRLAFF,TGTGCCAGCAGCTTAACTCAGGACAGGGGGCGTTTAGCTTTCTTT
-,TRBJ1-2,TRBV18,-,CASSPSENYGYTF,TGTGCCAGCTCACCGTCGGAGAACTATGGCTACACCTTC
-,TRBJ1-1,TRBV19,TRBD1,CASSIGTGILEAFF,TGTGCCAGTAGTATAGGGACAGGGATCCTTGAAGCTTTCTTT
-,TRBJ1-3,TRBV7-9,-,CASSPPPSRGTSGDTIYF,TGTGCCAGCAGCCCGCCCCCCTCTCGGGGGACCTCTGGGGACACCATATATTTT
-,TRBJ2-3,TRBV28,-,CASSDTSTDTQYF,TGTGCCAGCAGTGACACCAGCACAGATACGCAGTATTTT
-,TRBJ2-5,TRBV5-1,-,CASTGDVWRTQYF,TGCGCCAGCACCGGGGATGTCTGGCGGACCCAGTACTTC
-,TRBJ1-2,TRBV11-1,-,CASSPYRRNAGYGYTF,TGTGCCAGCAGCCCGTACAGAAGAAATGCAGGTTATGGCTACACCTTC